This entry lists 24 T cell receptor beta chains sequenced from one sample in a study of molecular identifiers for immune sequencing clone quantification. One entry per CDR3 protein results from TCRdb running MiXCR on the PCR reads. Of under 65,000 distinct CDR3 sequences in the sample, around 27% were seen once. Sequenced: naive CD8+ T cells from blood, with Jurkat cell RNA spiked in. Subset: FACS-sorted CD8+CD4-CCR7+CD45RA+ naive T cells. These receptors were obtained from a human donor in good health. Some libraries in this study had Jurkat cell RNA spiked in.

The table lists this clonotype with many counts. The chain is built from TRBV28 and TRBJ2-2; perhaps TRBD2 as D (5 bases). Trimming stripped 2 bases from V and 9 bases from J, with 10 bases between. Germline CDR1 is MDHEN and CDR2 is SYDVKM. The CDR3 is 13 residues long. CDR3 sequence reads: CASSLTGEWELFF. CDR3 nucleotides: TGTGCCAGCAGTTTAACCGGGGAGTGGGAGCTGTTTTTT.

This clonotype was seen repeatedly, ten times or more. The chain has TRBV29-1 and TRBJ2-2; D tentatively fits TRBD1 or TRBD2 (5 bases each). Per germline, CDR1 SQVTM and CDR2 ANQGSEA. The CDR3 is made up of 14 amino acids. Between the trimmed V and J ends, which lost 5 bases and 5 bases, there was a span of 15 bases. The CDR3 protein is CSVLEGISTGELFF. For the CDR3, the DNA is TGCAGCGTTCTTGAGGGGATTAGTACCGGGGAGCTGTTTTTT.

In its sample, this clonotype was seen many times. The CDR3: CASSWGTDSGTDTQYF. CDR3 sequence (DNA): TGTGCCAGCAGCTGGGGGACAGATTCGGGCACAGATACGCAGTATTTT. The chain links TRBV5-6 to TRBJ2-3; 7 nucleotides agree with TRBD1. With 3 bases clipped from V and 1 base from J, the junction kept 8 bases outside the gene matches. The length of the CDR3 is 16 residues. CDR1 is SGHDT, CDR2 YYEEEE, per germline. The full variable domain, in which reference TRBV5-6 and TRBJ2-3 provide the parts outside the CDR3, is DAGVTQSPTHLIKTRGQQVTLRCSPKSGHDTVSWYQQALGQGPQFIFQYYEEEERQRGNFPDRFSGHQFPNYSSELNVNALLLGDSALYLCASSWGTDSGTDTQYFGPGTRLTVL.

The V and J genes are TRBV10-3 and TRBJ2-3; no reliable D call. Per germline, CDR1 ENHRY and CDR2 SYGVKD. The CDR3 is 15 residues long. V was cut by 3 bases and J by 2 bases, with 12 bases left in between. The CDR3 coding sequence is TGTGCCATCAGTGAAGGTGTAGGAGTCACAGATACGCAGTATTTT. Translating gives CAISEGVGVTDTQYF.

This clonotype has at least ten counts. V usage is TRBV30 and J usage is TRBJ1-5; D not certain. This CDR3 spans 14 amino acids. V shed 1 base and J shed 0 bases, with 7 bases lying between them. Germline V CDR1 and CDR2: GTSNPN, SVGIG (reference sequence). CDR3 sequence: CAWSEGYSNQPQHF. CDR3 DNA sequence: TGTGCCTGGAGTGAGGGATATAGCAATCAGCCCCAGCATTTT.

The chain combines TRBV7-8 with TRBJ1-1; the D gene is possibly TRBD1 (6 bases). The CDR3 has 15 amino acids. Trimming stripped 1 base from V and 1 base from J, with 10 bases between. CDR1 is SGHVS, CDR2 FQNEAQ, per germline. The CDR3 loop reads CASSLGAGANTEAFF. CDR3 coding DNA: TGTGCCAGCAGCTTAGGGGCAGGGGCGAACACTGAAGCTTTCTTT.

Concerning this clonotype: A much larger clone sits a single nucleotide away, making a read error possible. The chain employs TRBV18 and TRBJ1-1; D perhaps matches TRBD1 (5 bases). Between the trimmed V and J ends, which lost 3 bases and 8 bases, there was a span of 13 bases. In germline, CDR1 is KGHSH, CDR2 LQKENI. This CDR3 has 13 residues. The CDR3 nucleotides are TGTGCCAGCTCACCCCCGGCCAGGGTAGAAGCTTTCTTT. Its translation: CASSPPARVEAFF.

J is TRBJ2-1 and V is TRBV7-9; D remains unclear. This CDR3 region has 16 residues. Germline V CDR1 and CDR2: SEHNR, FQNEAQ (reference sequence). The V gene lost 5 bases and the J gene lost 0 bases, with 14 bases spanning the gap. The CDR3 bases are TGTGCCAGCAGCCCCAGTCTTTTGGGCTCCTACAATGAGCAGTTCTTC. Its protein is CASSPSLLGSYNEQFF. Together with reference TRBV7-9 and TRBJ2-1, the CDR3 gives the full variable domain: DTGVSQNPRHKITKRGQNVTFRCDPISEHNRLYWYRQTLGQGPEFLTYFQNEAQLEKSRLLSDRFSAERPKGSFSTLEIQRTEQGDSAMYLCASSPSLLGSYNEQFFGPGTRLTVL.

Comment on this clonotype: Germline is not matched at one junction end, which may reflect a read error. The chain couples TRBV7-9 to TRBJ1-1; D unresolved. Germline V gene sequence: CDR1 SEHNR, CDR2 FQNEAQ (reference sequence). This CDR3 comprises 14 residues. The CDR3 loop reads CASSQIMSFAEALF. CDR3 coding DNA: TGTGCCAGCAGCCAGATAATGTCTTTCGCTGAAGCTCTCTTT. The full variable domain, rest sourced from reference TRBV7-9 and TRBJ1-1, is DTGVSQNPRHKITKRGQNVTFRCDPISEHNRLYWYRQTLGQGPEFLTYFQNEAQLEKSRLLSDRFSAERPKGSFSTLEIQRTEQGDSAMYLCASSQIMSFAEALFGQGTRLTVV.

This clonotype was recorded a few times. V is TRBV3-1 and J is TRBJ2-7; D not certain. The CDR3 is 13 amino acids. Germline CDR1 is LGHDT and CDR2 is YNNKEL (reference sequence). The germline V and J ends were trimmed by 3 bases and 5 bases, with 11 bases remaining between them. CDR3 protein: CASSHSQTDEQYF. The CDR3 coding sequence is TGTGCCAGCAGCCACAGCCAGACCGACGAGCAGTACTTC.

This clonotype was seen at least ten times. V gene TRBV4-3 combines with J gene TRBJ2-2; 9 nucleotides align to TRBD2. The CDR3 length is 20 residues. CDR1 LGHNA and CDR2 YSLEER come from the germline V gene. Trimming cost V 0 bases and J 5 bases; bases outside gene matches: 16. For the CDR3, the DNA is TGCGCCAGCAGCCAAGAACGGGAAATTAGCGGGAGCTTATGGACCGGGGAGCTGTTTTTT. It encodes CASSQEREISGSLWTGELFF.

This clonotype was seen repeatedly, ten times or more. The chain joins TRBV29-1 to TRBJ2-2; D possibly corresponds to TRBD2 (5 bases). Germline lookup yields CDR1 SQVTM and CDR2 ANQGSEA. V lost 6 bases, J lost 4 bases, and 6 bases lay in between. The CDR3 runs to 11 residues. In nucleotides, the CDR3 is TGCAGCGTAGGGAGCACCGGGGAGCTGTTTTTT. This sequence encodes CSVGSTGELFF.

This clonotype was found a few times. The chain combines TRBV6-5 with TRBJ2-7, with TRBD2 as a possible D gene (6 bases). CDR1 is MNHEY, CDR2 SVGAGI, per germline. Trimming shortened V by 6 bases and J by 3 bases, and 12 bases separated the two germline ends. This CDR3 is built from 13 residues. The CDR3 DNA reads TGTGCCAGCAGGTCCCTGGGGGGCTACGAGCAGTACTTC. Residues: CASRSLGGYEQYF.

In the case of this clonotype: Possible read error: a much larger clone is one base away. The rearrangement joins TRBV7-9 to TRBJ1-1; D is possibly TRBD1 (5 bases). The length of the CDR3 is 15 residues. Germline V lookup: CDR1 SEHNR, CDR2 FQNEAQ (reference sequence). V dropped 4 bases and J dropped 8 bases, with 20 bases sitting between them. CDR3: CASSSRRDPPPEAFF. DNA of the CDR3: TGTGCCAGCAGCTCCCGCAGGGATCCCCCGCCCGAAGCTTTCTTT. Full variable domain (outside the CDR3, taken from reference TRBV7-9 and TRBJ1-1): DTGVSQNPRHKITKRGQNVTFRCDPISEHNRLYWYRQTLGQGPEFLTYFQNEAQLEKSRLLSDRFSAERPKGSFSTLEIQRTEQGDSAMYLCASSSRRDPPPEAFFGQGTRLTVV.

In this sample, this clonotype turned up many times. In nucleotides, the CDR3 is TGTGCCAGCAGTTTAGGGGCTATCCAAAAGGGCGCCCAGAGCTCCTACGAGCAGTACTTC. This translates into CASSLGAIQKGAQSSYEQYF. The chain combines TRBV5-5 with TRBJ2-7; perhaps TRBD1 as D (5 bases). V shed 5 bases and J shed 0 bases, with 30 bases lying between them. This CDR3 spans 20 amino acids. Germline values: CDR1 SGHKS, CDR2 YYEKEE (reference sequence).

V gene TRBV5-1 combines with J gene TRBJ1-1; TRBD1 is a possible D gene (6 bases). Germline CDR1 reads SGHRS; CDR2 reads YFSETQ. The CDR3 has 14 amino acids. V shed 2 bases and J shed 4 bases, with 12 bases lying between them. CDR3 residues: CASSLNLGGTEAFF. The DNA of the CDR3 is TGCGCCAGCAGCTTAAACCTAGGGGGCACTGAAGCTTTCTTT.

This clonotype was counted many times. V gene TRBV28 combines with J gene TRBJ2-3; D unresolved. Trimming cost V 5 bases and J 6 bases, with 12 bases left between them. This CDR3 region has 13 residues. The germline CDR1 and CDR2 sequences are MDHEN and SYDVKM. The CDR3 nucleotides are TGTGCCAGCAGTCCCACGATCTTGGATACGCAGTATTTT. Its translation is CASSPTILDTQYF.

This clonotype was detected ten times or more. This chain connects TRBV20-1 to TRBJ2-7; 11 nucleotides agree with TRBD2. CDR1 DFQATT and CDR2 SNEGSKA come from the germline V gene (reference sequence). The CDR3 is 14 amino acids. The J segment lost 4 bases and the V segment lost 2 bases, leaving 4 bases of the junction unmatched. CDR3 loop: CSARQLAGEYEQYF. CDR3 in DNA: TGCAGTGCTAGACAACTAGCGGGAGAATACGAGCAGTACTTC.

To note about this clonotype: A much bigger clone sits one base away, suggesting this may be a read error. The chain employs TRBV7-9 and TRBJ2-3; 12 bases are a match to TRBD1. V shed 6 bases, J shed 2 bases, and the junction held 12 bases outside the gene matches. CDR1 is SEHNR and CDR2 is FQNEAQ in the germline V gene (reference sequence). This CDR3 is 18 amino acids long. CDR3 nucleotide sequence: TGTGCCAGCAGGCCCGGGACAGGGGGCAAATCTTCCACAGATACGCAGTATTTT. Translating gives CASRPGTGGKSSTDTQYF.

At least ten counts were recorded for this clonotype. The V call is TRBV21-1, the J call TRBJ2-5. TRBV21-1 represents a pseudogene. CDR3 length equals 14 residues. CDR3: CASRKRVDFETQYF. CDR3 nucleotides: TGTGCCAGCAGGAAAAGAGTAGATTTCGAGACCCAGTACTTC.

This clonotype was recorded at least ten times. The chain combines TRBV29-1 with TRBJ1-1; 10 bases fit TRBD1. CDR1 is SQVTM, CDR2 ANQGSEA, per germline. The ends lost 5 bases at V and 11 bases at J; junction bases unmatched: 11. The CDR3 contains 13 residues. CDR3 region: CSVSGQGKIEAFF. The CDR3 nucleotides read TGCAGCGTTTCGGGACAGGGGAAGATTGAGGCTTTCTTT.

Regarding this clonotype: With a much larger clone just one base away, this may be a read error. V is TRBV20-1 and J is TRBJ2-6; the match to TRBD2 covers 8 bases. J was trimmed by 3 bases and V by 3 bases; bases with no gene match: 7. The CDR3 covers 16 residues. CDR1 is DFQATT, CDR2 SNEGSKA, per germline (reference sequence). The CDR3 spells CSARGPAGVGANVLTF. In nucleotides, the CDR3 is TGCAGTGCTAGGGGACCAGCGGGAGTTGGGGCCAACGTCCTGACTTTC.

This clonotype has only a few counts. The chain recombines TRBV4-3 with TRBJ1-1; 8 positions match TRBD1. The V gene end was trimmed by 0 bases and the J gene end by 8 bases; junction bases not matched to a gene: 8. The V gene's germline CDR1 is LGHNA and CDR2 YSLEER. CDR3 length equals 15 residues. Here the CDR3 reads CASSQDSAGGREAFF. The CDR3 DNA follows: TGCGCCAGCAGCCAAGATAGTGCAGGGGGCAGAGAAGCTTTCTTT.

This clonotype was picked up many times. The chain links TRBV18 to TRBJ1-1; 9 bases are shared with TRBD1. The ends lost 2 bases at V and 10 bases at J; junction bases unmatched: 8. CDR1 KGHSH and CDR2 LQKENI come from the germline V gene. The CDR3 has 14 residues. The CDR3 DNA is TGTGCCAGCTCACCAACAGGGGGCCAGGGTAGAGCTTTCTTT. This translates into CASSPTGGQGRAFF. Looking up the rest from reference TRBV18 and TRBJ1-1 gives the full variable domain: NAGVMQNPRHLVRRRGQEARLRCSPMKGHSHVYWYRQLPEEGLKFMVYLQKENIIDESGMPKERFSAEFPKEGPSILRIQQVVRGDSAAYFCASSPTGGQGRAFFGQGTRLTVV.